Shown below are 11 T cell receptor beta chains from a single sample sequenced in a study of blood T cell repertoires in COVID-19. Only in-frame clones appear in the TCRdb table, and some are missing; sequencing was by immunoSEQ multiplex PCR. Of 65,000 to 95,000 clones listed, approximately 89% were seen once; the top ten hold roughly 2.6%. The specimen sequenced was peripheral blood. Receptors originate from a man aged 45-65 years with COVID-19, enrolled during active disease.

This clone was detected only once. The chain couples TRBV28 to TRBJ1-2, with 7 bases identical to TRBD1. CDR3 length: 13 residues. With V trimmed by 5 bases and J by 6 bases, 6 bases remained unmatched. The germline CDR1 and CDR2 sequences are MDHEN and SYDVKM. CDR3 sequence (DNA): TGTGCCAGCAGTGAAACAGGGGAGAATGGCTACACCTTC. This sequence encodes CASSETGENGYTF.

The rearrangement joins TRBV6-2 or TRBV6-3 to TRBJ2-3; D ambiguous. V lost 2 bases and J lost 0, with 12 bases in between. This CDR3 has 16 amino acids. CDR1 MNHEY and CDR2 SVGEGT come from the germline V gene. In DNA form, the CDR3 reads TGTGCCAGCAGTTACCGCCGACATGACAGCACAGATACGCAGTATTTT. Protein sequence: CASSYRRHDSTDTQYF.

As concerns this clone: A read error may account for a junction end that differs from germline. The CDR3 loop is CSAFRDRGVF. Here the CDR3 DNA reads TGCAGTGCCTTCCGGGACAGGGGTGTTTTT. The chain has TRBV20-1 and TRBJ1-1; 10 nucleotides align to TRBD1. CDR1 and CDR2 from the germline V gene are DFQATT and SNEGSKA (reference sequence). This CDR3 is built from 10 residues.

This chain joins TRBV6-5 and TRBJ2-1; 13 positions match TRBD2. Germline CDR1 reads MNHEY; CDR2 reads SVGAGI. Trimming at V came to 6 bases and at J to 8 bases, leaving 7 bases not matched to a gene. The CDR3 is made up of 15 amino acids. The CDR3 DNA is TGTGCCAGCAGCCTTACTAGCGGGAGGGGCGATGAGCAGTTCTTC. Its translation is CASSLTSGRGDEQFF.

This chain connects TRBV5-4 to TRBJ2-7, with TRBD1 matching 9 bases. Per germline, CDR1 SGHNT and CDR2 YYREEE (reference sequence). The CDR3 totals 18 residues. V dropped 2 bases and J dropped 1; count of bases not matched to a gene: 13. The CDR3 spells CASSFLPGQGKPSYEQYF. DNA of the CDR3: TGTGCCAGCAGCTTCCTACCGGGACAGGGTAAGCCTTCCTACGAGCAGTACTTC. Based on the CDR3 plus reference TRBV5-4 and TRBJ2-7, the full variable domain is ETGVTQSPTHLIKTRGQQVTLRCSSQSGHNTVSWYQQALGQGPQFIFQYYREEENGRGNFPPRFSGLQFPNYSSELNVNALELDDSALYLCASSFLPGQGKPSYEQYFGPGTRLTVT.

The genes are TRBV19 and TRBJ2-5; D unclear. Germline CDR1 and CDR2: LNHDA and SQIVND (reference sequence). The CDR3 consists of 13 residues. The V end was cut by 3 bases, the J end by 3 bases, with 8 bases between. Written as DNA, the CDR3 is TGTGCCAGTAGTATTGGAACAGAAGAGACCCAGTACTTC. It translates to CASSIGTEETQYF.

The J gene is TRBJ2-3, the V gene TRBV15, with 9 bases that match TRBD2. With V trimmed by 4 bases and J by 1 base, 3 bases remained unmatched. The CDR3 contains 15 residues. Per the germline V gene, CDR1 is LNHNV and CDR2 is YYDKDF (reference sequence). CDR3 DNA: TGTGCCACCAGCACCCGGACTAGCGGCACAGATACGCAGTATTTT. This gives the protein CATSTRTSGTDTQYF.

The chain carries TRBV19 and TRBJ1-5, with D possibly being TRBD1 (6 bases). Between the trimmed V and J ends, which lost 3 bases and 0 bases, there was a span of 9 bases. Germline CDR1 reads LNHDA; CDR2 reads SQIVND (reference sequence). This CDR3 has 15 amino acids. The CDR3 loop is CASSISRGSNQPQHF. CDR3 in DNA: TGTGCCAGTAGTATTTCCAGGGGTAGCAATCAGCCCCAGCATTTT.

The rearrangement joins TRBV7-2 to TRBJ1-1, with D possibly being TRBD1 (6 bases). In germline, CDR1 is SGHTA, CDR2 FQGNSA. Trimming cost V 4 bases and J 4 bases, with 16 bases left between them. This CDR3 contains 15 residues. The CDR3 loop is CASSSYPGQATEAFF. As DNA, the CDR3 is TGTGCCAGCAGCTCCTACCCGGGACAAGCCACTGAAGCTTTCTTT.

The V and J genes are TRBV18 and TRBJ2-7, with 7 positions matching TRBD1. The CDR3 has 13 amino acids. Germline V lookup: CDR1 KGHSH, CDR2 LQKENI. V was clipped by 6 bases and J by 4 bases; unmatched bases: 6. The CDR3 sequence is CASSRQGVYEQYV. Written as DNA, the CDR3 is TGTGCCAGCTCCCGACAGGGTGTTTACGAGCAGTACGTC.

This chain uses TRBV4-1 with TRBJ2-1, with D perhaps TRBD2 (5 bases). Trimming cost V 2 bases and J 3 bases, with 17 bases left between them. Germline lookup yields CDR1 MGHRA and CDR2 YSYEKL. The CDR3 runs 17 residues. The DNA of the CDR3 is TGCGCCAGCAGCCAACGGTGGCAAGGAGCGGACTACAATGAGCAGTTCTTC. This gives the protein CASSQRWQGADYNEQFF.